The rows below give T cell receptor beta chains drawn from one sample of a study of blood T cell repertoires in COVID-19. Libraries were prepared by immunoSEQ multiplex PCR; TCRdb keeps only in-frame clonotypes and omits some of them. The table has 180,000 or so clones, approximately 78% seen once. The sample was peripheral blood. The receptors were gathered from a woman aged 80 or older with active or convalescent COVID-19. Both conserved end residues are part of each CDR3. D genes are given only for firm matches. Rows give clone size only sometimes, using once, few, many, or a class for an expanded clone.

CDR3nt,CDR3aa,v_gene,abundance,d_gene,j_gene
TGCGCCAGCAGAGGGACTTCCTCCCCGAACACCGGGGAGCTGTTTTTT,CASRGTSSPNTGELFF,TRBV5-1,NA,NA,TRBJ2-2
TGTGCCAGCAGCCTCTTCGCTAGCGCGGGCACAGATACGCAGTATTTT,CASSLFASAGTDTQYF,TRBV7-6,NA,NA,TRBJ2-3
TGTGCCAGCAGCCTCACAGGGTACACCGGGGAGCTGTTTTTT,CASSLTGYTGELFF,TRBV5-4,once,NA,TRBJ2-2
TGTGCCAGTAGTATAGATGCAGGGCAAAACATTCAGTACTTC,CASSIDAGQNIQYF,TRBV19,NA,NA,TRBJ2-4
TGTGCCAGCAGTTGGGTTCAGGGTGGCACTGAAGCTTTCTTT,CASSWVQGGTEAFF,TRBV28,few,NA,TRBJ1-1
TGTGCCAGCAGTTACGAGGCTTATGGCTACACCTTC,CASSYEAYGYTF,TRBV6-6,few,NA,TRBJ1-2
TGTGCCAGCAGCTTCCGTTACGAGCAGTACTTC,CASSFRYEQYF,TRBV5-8,NA,NA,TRBJ2-7
TGTGCCAGCAGCCCCGACAGAAACTATGGCTACACCTTC,CASSPDRNYGYTF,TRBV7-8,few,NA,TRBJ1-2
TGTGCCAGCAGCTCGGCCCCACAGGGGCCGGGGGAAAAACTGTTTTTT,CASSSAPQGPGEKLFF,TRBV7-2,NA,TRBD1,TRBJ1-4
TGTGCCAGCAGTACGGGTTTGACCCATACCGGGGAGCTGTTTTTT,CASSTGLTHTGELFF,TRBV28,once,NA,TRBJ2-2
TGTGCCAGCAGCTTGACAGCCTCCTACGAGCAGTACTTC,CASSLTASYEQYF,TRBV7-3,once,NA,TRBJ2-7
TGTGCCAGCCCCCCCGCTGGGAGTTGGAACACTGAAGCTTTCTTT,CASPPAGSWNTEAFF,TRBV2,NA,NA,TRBJ1-1
TGTGCCAGCAGCCCTCGTGTGGCGAACACTGAAGCTTTCTTT,CASSPRVANTEAFF,TRBV9,NA,NA,TRBJ1-1
TGTGCCAGCAGCCAAGATAGGAGTTGGGGGGGCCTCTCCTACGAGCAGTACTTC,CASSQDRSWGGLSYEQYF,TRBV4-2,NA,NA,TRBJ2-7
TGCGCCAGCAGCCCCTCCGGGACTAGAGGGTACGAGCAGTACTTC,CASSPSGTRGYEQYF,TRBV5-1,NA,TRBD2,TRBJ2-7
TGTGCCAGAAGCAACCGGGACAGGGTTATCTATGGCTACACCTTC,CARSNRDRVIYGYTF,TRBV5-3,NA,TRBD1,TRBJ1-2
TGTGCCAGCAGACCAGGGGGCGCGGCTGGAAACACCATATATTTT,CASRPGGAAGNTIYF,TRBV5-5,NA,TRBD1,TRBJ1-3
TGTGCCAGCAGGGGCCAAGTGAACACTGAAGCTTTCTTT,CASRGQVNTEAFF,TRBV12-3/TRBV12-4,many,NA,TRBJ1-1
TGTGCCAGCAGTGACGGACAGGGCTATGGCTACACCTTC,CASSDGQGYGYTF,TRBV6-1,NA,TRBD1,TRBJ1-2
TGCGCCAGCAGTGAGGTCGAGCGGCGTGGCACTGAAGCTTTCTTT,CASSEVERRGTEAFF,TRBV10-2,NA,NA,TRBJ1-1
TGTGCCAGCAGCTTAGCGGTGACACTCTATGGCTACACCTTC,CASSLAVTLYGYTF,TRBV7-9,NA,NA,TRBJ1-2
TGCGCCAGCAGCCTCCCGGGACACCCTGCTTACACCTTC,CASSLPGHPAYTF,TRBV4-1,once,NA,TRBJ1-2